This T cell receptor beta chain was found in a study of Ad26.COV2.S vaccination and SARS-CoV-2 variants (dated by TCRdb to the early 2020s). Describing the broader study: Vaccine-arm donors were drawn from COV1001, a multicentre, randomized, double-blind, placebo-controlled phase I-IIa trial of Ad26.COV2.S in healthy adults. Ad26.COV2.S was given intramuscularly at 5x10^10 or 1x10^11 viral particles, as a single shot or as two shots 56 days apart. The specificity and breadth of SARS-CoV-2-reactive T cell receptors after Ad26.COV2.S vaccination were assessed by TCRbeta repertoire sequencing. The TCR-sequenced set comprised around 30 samples: approximately 19 Ad26.COV2.S vaccine recipients, 5 placebo recipients and 8 SARS-CoV-2 convalescent individuals. Trial participants were randomized into five groups of five: low-dose or high-dose Ad26.COV2.S given once or twice, or placebo on both occasions. Investigators remained blinded to trial group allocation during experiments and outcome assessment. The paper as a whole reports these results and caveats: The study lacked the statistical power to compare responses across vaccine doses or regimens. After vaccination, spike-specific CD8+ and CD4+ T cell responses were reported to show substantial breadth. Ad26.COV2.S recipients had higher spike-specific TCR breadth than placebo recipients (P = 0.0014). The authors noted that total T cell responses may have been underestimated by the TCR breadth and depth analyses. Vaccine and placebo recipients had similar non-spike TCR breadth, a finding consistent with the vaccine containing only spike.

The immunoSEQ Assay was the method used to sequence TCRbeta CDR3 regions. After extraction, genomic DNA underwent amplification by bias-controlled multiplex PCR, followed by high-throughput sequencing. In the original analysis: To quantify the absolute abundance of each unique TCRbeta CDR3 region, sequences were collapsed and filtered. T cell fraction was estimated by normalization of TCRbeta template counts to usable DNA, with usable DNA being measured through amplification of reference genes present in all nucleated cells. Repertoire TCRs were annotated as SARS-CoV-2-specific by exact matching of V gene, CDR3 amino acid sequence and J gene to a known reactive TCR set. The reference SARS-CoV-2 TCR set was derived from MIRA and filtered for enrichment in COVID-19-positive ImmuneCODE repertoires, a step that removed public or cross-reactive TCRs. Using the MIRA antigens, annotated TCRs were further analysed by specific ORF or by position within an ORF. Breadth was defined as the number of annotated unique rearrangements divided by the total number of unique productive rearrangements, and depth was defined as the summed frequency of the annotated unique rearrangements. Two-sided Wilcoxon rank-sum tests were applied when comparing TCR breadth between groups. The source is immuneACCESS, and TCRdb retained only in-frame sequences with V and J called. Part of the clones is not carried over; for the studies checked, unresolved V genes explain less than half of this, and the remainder is unexplained. For V, J and clone size, that table is used; D and trimming come from the DNA. This sample holds 510,000 or so clones; 87% were observed only once. The ten largest make up 10% to 15% of the sample.

A remark on this clone: Its antigen is unknown. Base qualities are missing; no much larger clone stands one base away.

According to the study, the label for this sample's treatment or condition signals: approximately 18 received Ad26.COV2.S at low or high dose, single or two shots; a few received placebo; per-sample allocation not given. For vaccine and placebo recipients, the sequenced repertoires came from samples collected on day 63 after the first injection. Cohort 1b enrolled some 25 adults aged 18-55 years at a single site in Boston, USA, between 29 July and 7 August 2020. Ad26.COV2.S consisted of a replication-incompetent adenovirus type 26 vector by which a prefusion-stabilized SARS-CoV-2 spike protein from the original Wuhan strain was expressed. CDR1 SGHTA and CDR2 FQGNSA are derived from the germline V gene. V is pared back by 2 bases and J by 3 bases, with 8 bases lying between the germline termini. Reading from cysteine to phenylalanine, the CDR3 counts 14 amino acids. Kept here is only the CDR3 DNA, which spans 42 bases and is read in frame from base 1.

Specimen: peripheral blood, collected in a trial of Ad26.COV2.S vaccine versus placebo. This sequence originates from a person between 18 and 59 years old who received the Ad26.COV2.S COVID-19 vaccine or a placebo. Recombination joined TRBV7-2 with TRBJ1-3; the D gene identity is not certain. The CDR3 reads as follows: CASSLFPDGNTIYF. The nucleotide sequence is TGTGCCAGCAGCTTATTCCCCGATGGAAACACCATATATTTT.